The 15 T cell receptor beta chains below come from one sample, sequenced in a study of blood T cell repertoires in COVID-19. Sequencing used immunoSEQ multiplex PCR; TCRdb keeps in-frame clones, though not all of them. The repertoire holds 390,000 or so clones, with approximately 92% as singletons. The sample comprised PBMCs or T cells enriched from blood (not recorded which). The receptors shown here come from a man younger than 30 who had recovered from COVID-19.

The CDR3 DNA is TGTGCCAGCAGTTTAAATTCTTTGGGGGGTTTCTATGGCTACACCTTC. Its protein product is CASSLNSLGGFYGYTF. The chain is built from TRBV27 and TRBJ1-2; D is perhaps TRBD1 (5 bases). Germline V lookup: CDR1 MNHEY, CDR2 SMNVEV (reference sequence). Trimming cost V 2 bases and J 4 bases, with 17 bases left between them. This CDR3 contains 16 residues.

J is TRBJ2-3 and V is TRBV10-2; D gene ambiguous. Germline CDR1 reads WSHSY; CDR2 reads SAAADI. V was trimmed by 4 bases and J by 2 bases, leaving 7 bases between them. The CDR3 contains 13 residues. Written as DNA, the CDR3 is TGCGCCAGCAGTGTTTTGTACACAGATACGCAGTATTTT. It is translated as CASSVLYTDTQYF.

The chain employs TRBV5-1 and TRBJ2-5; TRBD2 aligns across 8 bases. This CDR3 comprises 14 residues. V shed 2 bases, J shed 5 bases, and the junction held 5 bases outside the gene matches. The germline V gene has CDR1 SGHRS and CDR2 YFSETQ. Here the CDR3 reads CASSFTGRGETQYF. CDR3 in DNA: TGCGCCAGCAGCTTTACCGGGAGGGGGGAGACCCAGTACTTC.

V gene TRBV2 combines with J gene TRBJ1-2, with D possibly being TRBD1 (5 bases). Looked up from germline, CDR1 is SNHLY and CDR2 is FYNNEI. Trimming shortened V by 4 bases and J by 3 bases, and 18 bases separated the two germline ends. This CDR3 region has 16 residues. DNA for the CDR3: TGTGCCAGCAGTGTGCCCAGGGAAAGGGTAGACTATGGCTACACCTTC. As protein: CASSVPRERVDYGYTF.

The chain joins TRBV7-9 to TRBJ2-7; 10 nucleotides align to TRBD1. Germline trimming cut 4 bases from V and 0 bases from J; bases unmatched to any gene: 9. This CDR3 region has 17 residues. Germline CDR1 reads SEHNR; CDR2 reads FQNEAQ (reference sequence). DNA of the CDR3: TGTGCCAGCAGCTCACCTGAGGACAGGGGGGCCTCCTACGAGCAGTACTTC. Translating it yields CASSSPEDRGASYEQYF.

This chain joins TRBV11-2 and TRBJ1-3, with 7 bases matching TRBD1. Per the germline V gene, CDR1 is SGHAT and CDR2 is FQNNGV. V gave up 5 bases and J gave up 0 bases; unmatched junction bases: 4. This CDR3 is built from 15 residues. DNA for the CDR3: TGTGCCAGCAGCCCCAGGGGGAGCTCTGGAAACACCATATATTTT. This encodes CASSPRGSSGNTIYF.

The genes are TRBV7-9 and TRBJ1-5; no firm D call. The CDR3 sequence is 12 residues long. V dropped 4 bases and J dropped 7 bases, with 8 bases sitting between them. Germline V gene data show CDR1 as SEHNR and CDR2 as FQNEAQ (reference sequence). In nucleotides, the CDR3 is TGTGCCAGCAGCTCGACAAACCAGCCCCAGCATTTT. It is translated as CASSSTNQPQHF. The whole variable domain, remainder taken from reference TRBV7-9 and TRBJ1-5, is DTGVSQNPRHKITKRGQNVTFRCDPISEHNRLYWYRQTLGQGPEFLTYFQNEAQLEKSRLLSDRFSAERPKGSFSTLEIQRTEQGDSAMYLCASSSTNQPQHFGDGTRLSIL.

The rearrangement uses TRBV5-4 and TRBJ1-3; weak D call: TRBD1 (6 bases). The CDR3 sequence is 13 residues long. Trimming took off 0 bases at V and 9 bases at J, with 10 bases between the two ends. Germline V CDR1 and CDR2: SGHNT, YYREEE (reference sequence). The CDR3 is CASSLAGDRTIYF. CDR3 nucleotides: TGTGCCAGCAGCTTGGCAGGGGACCGCACCATATATTTT. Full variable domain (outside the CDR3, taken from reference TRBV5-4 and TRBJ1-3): ETGVTQSPTHLIKTRGQQVTLRCSSQSGHNTVSWYQQALGQGPQFIFQYYREEENGRGNFPPRFSGLQFPNYSSELNVNALELDDSALYLCASSLAGDRTIYFGEGSWLTVV.

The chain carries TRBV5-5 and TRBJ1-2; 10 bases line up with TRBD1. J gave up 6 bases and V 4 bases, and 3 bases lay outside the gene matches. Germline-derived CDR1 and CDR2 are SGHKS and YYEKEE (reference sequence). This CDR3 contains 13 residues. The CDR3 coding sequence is TGTGCCAGCAGCCTGGGACAGGGGAATGGCTACACCTTC. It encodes CASSLGQGNGYTF.

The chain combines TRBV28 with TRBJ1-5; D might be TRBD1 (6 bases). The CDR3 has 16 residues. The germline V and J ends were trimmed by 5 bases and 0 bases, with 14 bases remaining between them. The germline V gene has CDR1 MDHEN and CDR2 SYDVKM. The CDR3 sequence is CASSPQGMDSNQPQHF. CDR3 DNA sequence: TGTGCCAGCAGTCCACAGGGAATGGATAGCAATCAGCCCCAGCATTTT.

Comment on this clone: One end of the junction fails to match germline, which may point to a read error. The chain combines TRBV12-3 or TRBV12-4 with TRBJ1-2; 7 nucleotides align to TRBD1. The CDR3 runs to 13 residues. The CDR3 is CATSRQGFRGYTF. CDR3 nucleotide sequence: TGTGCCACCAGTCGACAGGGATTTCGTGGCTACACTTTC.

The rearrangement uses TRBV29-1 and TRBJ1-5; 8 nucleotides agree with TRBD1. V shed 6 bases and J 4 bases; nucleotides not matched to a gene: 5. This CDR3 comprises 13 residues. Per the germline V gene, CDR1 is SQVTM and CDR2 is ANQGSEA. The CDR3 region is CSVGQGVNQPQHF. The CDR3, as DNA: TGCAGCGTAGGACAGGGCGTGAATCAGCCCCAGCATTTT.

Here the CDR3 reads CASSLRYENPYF. The CDR3 DNA reads TGTGCCAGCAGTTTGAGGTACGAGAATCCGTACTTC. V gene TRBV12-3 or TRBV12-4 combines with J gene TRBJ2-7; D unclear. The ends were cut back, 3 bases at V and 12 bases at J, with 15 bases in the middle. This CDR3 has 12 amino acids.

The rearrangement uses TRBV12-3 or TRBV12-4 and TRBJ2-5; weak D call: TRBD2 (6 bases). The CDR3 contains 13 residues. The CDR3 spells CASTQGLQETQYF. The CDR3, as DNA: TGTGCTAGTACCCAGGGACTTCAAGAGACCCAGTACTTC.

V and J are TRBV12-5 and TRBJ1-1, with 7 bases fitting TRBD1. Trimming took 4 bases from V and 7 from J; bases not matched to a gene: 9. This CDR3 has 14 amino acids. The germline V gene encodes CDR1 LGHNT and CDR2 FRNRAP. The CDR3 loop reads CASGSQGVYGEAFF. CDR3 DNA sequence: TGTGCTAGTGGTTCCCAGGGGGTGTACGGTGAAGCTTTCTTT.